This TCR beta chain derives from a study of CD8+ T cells in alopecia areata. The CDR3 loop spans 13 amino acids. The V gene end was trimmed by 4 bases and the J gene end by 7 bases; junction bases not matched to a gene: 7. Germline CDR1 and CDR2: SGHRS and YFSETQ. Sequencing relied on a cDNA template that was reverse transcribed from extracted RNA. Using immunoSEQ multiplex PCR, the repertoire was profiled, and TCRdb retains in-frame clones only, with some absent. The sample has roughly 180,000 clones; about three fifths are singletons. The sample's treatment: oral pan-JAK inhibitor, 5-10 mg twice daily.

The TCR sequence derives from a human donor with alopecia areata. Sequencing was performed on CD4+ T cells sorted from blood, taken at week 4, from a patient treated with tofacitinib. This chain connects TRBV5-1 to TRBJ1-2; 7 nucleotides align to TRBD1. CDR3 protein: CASSLGQDRGYTF. The CDR3 region has the DNA TGCGCCAGCAGCCTAGGACAGGATCGTGGCTACACCTTC.